Listed below are T cell receptor beta chains from one sample, sequenced in a study of T cell repertoires in cytomegalovirus infection. Their specific antigens are unknown. TCRdb reprocessed the reads via MiXCR and lists one record per CDR3 protein. The sample shows some 120,000 distinct CDR3 sequences, 25% to 35% of them seen only once. This specimen was CD8+ T cells from cultured PBMCs, taken from culture after CMV antigen stimulation. These receptors were taken from a human donor in good health (CMV status not recorded). Some clones in this sample may be carry-over from other donors' samples. CDR3s include the opening cysteine and the closing phenylalanine or tryptophan. Each record gives: clone size, V gene, J gene, D gene, CDR3 DNA, CDR3 protein. The D gene is left open where the match is weak. Size is stated for part of the rows, as once, few or many counts, or as a class when the clone is expanded.

size: -
V: TRBV2
J: TRBJ2-7
D: -
DNA: TGTGCCAGCAGTGATCTCACTACTCCCCCCTACGAGCAGTACTTC
CDR3: CASSDLTTPPYEQYF

size: -
V: TRBV12-3/TRBV12-4
J: TRBJ2-6
D: TRBD1
DNA: TGTGCCAGCAGTTCCGGGACAGTGAGAGTAGACCCTGGGGCCAACGTCCTGACTTTC
CDR3: CASSSGTVRVDPGANVLTF

size: few
V: TRBV28
J: TRBJ2-1
D: TRBD1
DNA: TGTGCCAGTCTAACAGGGGGGTCCTACAATGAGCAGTTCTTC
CDR3: CASLTGGSYNEQFF

size: once
V: TRBV4-1
J: TRBJ1-5
D: TRBD1
DNA: TGCGCCAGCAGCCAAGTACAGGGGGTTGGTCAGCCCCAGCATTTT
CDR3: CASSQVQGVGQPQHF

size: -
V: TRBV7-8
J: TRBJ2-3
D: TRBD2
DNA: TGTGCCAGCAGCTTAGGTGCTAGCGGGGGCTTGGGAGATACGCAGTATTTT
CDR3: CASSLGASGGLGDTQYF

size: -
V: TRBV7-9
J: TRBJ2-3
D: TRBD2
DNA: TGTGCCAGCAGCTCCGAACTAGCGGTGGGGACAGATACGCAGTATTTT
CDR3: CASSSELAVGTDTQYF

size: -
V: TRBV28
J: TRBJ1-5
D: TRBD1
DNA: TGTGCCAGCAGTGAGACAGGGTTAGGTAATCAGCCCCAGCATTTT
CDR3: CASSETGLGNQPQHF

size: many
V: TRBV6-1
J: TRBJ2-5
D: TRBD2
DNA: TGTGCCAGCAGTGAATCGGCGGGGGGGTTAGAGACCCAGTACTTC
CDR3: CASSESAGGLETQYF

size: -
V: TRBV12-3/TRBV12-4
J: TRBJ1-3
D: -
DNA: TGTGCCACAAGTACGGACAGTCGAAACACCATATATTTT
CDR3: CATSTDSRNTIYF

size: once
V: TRBV20-1
J: TRBJ1-1
D: -
DNA: TGCAGTGCTAGAGATCTAGGGGTAGAGACTGAAGCTTTCTTT
CDR3: CSARDLGVETEAFF

size: -
V: TRBV19
J: TRBJ1-1
D: -
DNA: TGTGCCAGTAGTATAGCGGGCAGCAACACTGAAGCTTTCTTT
CDR3: CASSIAGSNTEAFF

size: few
V: TRBV7-8
J: TRBJ2-7
D: -
DNA: TGTGCCAGCAGCTTAGGTCCAGGGGAGTTCAGCTACGAGCAGTACTTC
CDR3: CASSLGPGEFSYEQYF

size: -
V: TRBV2
J: TRBJ1-2
D: TRBD1
DNA: TGTGCCAGCATCCCGGGACAGGGCTATGGCTACACCTTC
CDR3: CASIPGQGYGYTF

size: many
V: TRBV7-2
J: TRBJ1-2
D: -
DNA: TGTGCCAGCAGCTTAAATCCGAACTACTATGGCTACACCTTC
CDR3: CASSLNPNYYGYTF

size: -
V: TRBV7-6
J: TRBJ2-3
D: TRBD1
DNA: TGTGCCAGCATCCGTCGGCGGGAAGGGACAGGGGTCCCCACAGATACGCAGTATTTT
CDR3: CASIRRREGTGVPTDTQYF

size: -
V: TRBV20-1
J: TRBJ1-2
D: -
DNA: TGCAGTGCTAGAGACCATACGGGAAGGGCCTCTAACTATGGCTACACCTTC
CDR3: CSARDHTGRASNYGYTF

size: few
V: TRBV4-1
J: TRBJ2-7
D: -
DNA: TGCGCCAGCAGCCAAGATGCGGCAGGGGTCCACTACGAGCAGTACTTC
CDR3: CASSQDAAGVHYEQYF

size: -
V: TRBV7-8
J: TRBJ1-5
D: TRBD1
DNA: TGTGCCAGCAGCCAAAACATAAGGGACAGGGGGTTAGGCAATCAGCCCCAGCATTTT
CDR3: CASSQNIRDRGLGNQPQHF

size: few
V: TRBV7-8
J: TRBJ2-1
D: -
DNA: TGTGCCAGCAGCTTAGGAAGACGGGAAGGGGGTTACAATGAGCAGTTCTTC
CDR3: CASSLGRREGGYNEQFF

size: -
V: TRBV10-3
J: TRBJ2-3
D: TRBD2
DNA: TGTGCCATCAGTGAGCCTTCCGGGATCGGGAGGGATACGCAGTATTTT
CDR3: CAISEPSGIGRDTQYF

size: few
V: TRBV27
J: TRBJ1-5
D: TRBD1
DNA: TGTGCCAGCAGTTTATCGACAGGGGCCAATCAGCCCCAGCATTTT
CDR3: CASSLSTGANQPQHF

size: -
V: TRBV20-1
J: TRBJ1-5
D: -
DNA: TGCAGTGCTAGAGACAACAAGGGGTGGTCCTATAGCAATCAGCCCCAGCATTTT
CDR3: CSARDNKGWSYSNQPQHF

size: few
V: TRBV7-9
J: TRBJ2-7
D: -
DNA: TGTGCCAGCAGCTTATCAGGGTTTCCCTACGAGCAGTACTTC
CDR3: CASSLSGFPYEQYF

size: many
V: TRBV12-3/TRBV12-4
J: TRBJ1-2
D: TRBD1
DNA: TGTGCCAGCAGCCCTTGGGACAGGGGGGGAAGGGGCTACACCTTC
CDR3: CASSPWDRGGRGYTF

size: -
V: TRBV5-6
J: TRBJ2-7
D: TRBD1
DNA: TGTGCCAGCAGCTCCGGGACAGAGGGGCAGTACTTC
CDR3: CASSSGTEGQYF

size: -
V: TRBV5-6
J: TRBJ2-1
D: TRBD2
DNA: TGTGCCAGCAGCATGGGACTAGCGAACTACAATGAGCAGTTCTTC
CDR3: CASSMGLANYNEQFF

size: -
V: TRBV7-9
J: TRBJ2-2
D: -
DNA: TGTGCCAGCAACGGATTGGGCCCCAACACCGGGGAGCTGTTTTTT
CDR3: CASNGLGPNTGELFF

size: -
V: TRBV6-5
J: TRBJ1-6
D: -
DNA: TGTGCCAGCAGTTTCGCGGGGGAGGCGGCTTCACCCCTCCACTTT
CDR3: CASSFAGEAASPLHF

size: -
V: TRBV19
J: TRBJ2-7
D: -
DNA: TGTGCCAGTAGTATAGATCTAGGGACAAGAGGCTACGAGCAGTACTTC
CDR3: CASSIDLGTRGYEQYF

size: few
V: TRBV6-6
J: TRBJ2-3
D: TRBD2
DNA: TGTGCCAGCAGTTTCCAGACTAGCCCGAGCACAGATACGCAGTATTTT
CDR3: CASSFQTSPSTDTQYF

size: -
V: TRBV6-2/TRBV6-3
J: TRBJ1-5
D: TRBD1
DNA: TGTGCCAGCAGTTATGGGACAGGGGACGGCAATCAGCCCCAGCATTTT
CDR3: CASSYGTGDGNQPQHF

size: few
V: TRBV27
J: TRBJ2-1
D: -
DNA: TGTGCCAGCAGTTTTCAAAGGGACAATGAGCAGTTCTTC
CDR3: CASSFQRDNEQFF